The clone carrying this T cell receptor beta chain occurred a few times. Antigen unknown. This sample was included in a study of T cells after yellow fever vaccination. Study overall: Fractions of low cell number were prepared using SMART-Seq v4 Ultra Low Input. General study results and limits: High-abundance clonotypes from the bulk population could contaminate FACS-sorted repertoires. A weaker but faster secondary response was observed, peaking on day 5 versus 15.

Universal primer sites and UMIs were introduced during 5'RACE template-switching synthesis of TCR cDNA. TCRdb redid the calling of the 5' RACE reads with MiXCR, one entry per CDR3 protein. The sample shows about 220,000 distinct CDR3 sequences, 6.5% to 7.5% of them seen only once. The material was CD4+ T cells sorted from PBMCs, obtained on the day of the yellow fever booster vaccination. The receptor was derived from a man aged 25 to 45 who received the YFV17D yellow fever vaccine.

CDR3 sequence reads: CASSRDVRYAGANVLTF. CDR3 nucleotides: TGTGCCAGCAGCCGCGACGTCCGCTACGCTGGGGCCAACGTCCTGACTTTC. This chain uses TRBV7-9 with TRBJ2-6, with D unresolved. V dropped 5 bases and J dropped 2 bases, with 16 bases sitting between them. This CDR3 is 17 amino acids long. Germline assignment: CDR1 SEHNR and CDR2 FQNEAQ (reference sequence).